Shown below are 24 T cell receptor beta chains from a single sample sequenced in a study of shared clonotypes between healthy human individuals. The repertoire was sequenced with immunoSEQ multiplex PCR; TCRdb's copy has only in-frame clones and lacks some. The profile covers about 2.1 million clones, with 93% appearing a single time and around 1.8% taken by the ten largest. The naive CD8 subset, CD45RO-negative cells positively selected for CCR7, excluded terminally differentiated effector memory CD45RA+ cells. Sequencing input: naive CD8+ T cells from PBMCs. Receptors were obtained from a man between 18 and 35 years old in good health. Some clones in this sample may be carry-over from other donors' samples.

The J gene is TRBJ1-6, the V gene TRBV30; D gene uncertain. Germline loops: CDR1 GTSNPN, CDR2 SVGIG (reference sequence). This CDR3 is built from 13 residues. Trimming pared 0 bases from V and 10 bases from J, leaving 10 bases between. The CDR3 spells CAWSVGAGSPLHF. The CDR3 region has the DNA TGTGCCTGGAGTGTTGGAGCGGGGTCACCCCTCCACTTT.

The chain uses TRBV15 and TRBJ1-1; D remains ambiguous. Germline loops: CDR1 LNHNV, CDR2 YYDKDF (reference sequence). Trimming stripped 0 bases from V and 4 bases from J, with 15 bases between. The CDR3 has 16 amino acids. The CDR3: CATSREQTILGTEAFF. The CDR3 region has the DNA TGTGCCACCAGCAGAGAGCAAACCATCCTGGGCACTGAAGCTTTCTTT.

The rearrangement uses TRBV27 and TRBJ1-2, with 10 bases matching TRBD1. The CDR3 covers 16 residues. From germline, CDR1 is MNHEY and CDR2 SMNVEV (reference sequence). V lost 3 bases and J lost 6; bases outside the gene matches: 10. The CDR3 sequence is CASSFRPGQGLDGYTF. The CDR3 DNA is TGTGCCAGCAGTTTCCGACCGGGACAGGGGCTGGATGGCTACACCTTC.

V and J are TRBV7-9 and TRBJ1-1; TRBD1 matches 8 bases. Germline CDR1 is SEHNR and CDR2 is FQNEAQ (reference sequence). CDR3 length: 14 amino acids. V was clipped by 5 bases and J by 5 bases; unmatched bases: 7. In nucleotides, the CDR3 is TGTGCCAGCAGCCACGACAGGGGCTCTACTGAAGCTTTCTTT. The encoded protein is CASSHDRGSTEAFF.

In DNA form, the CDR3 reads TGTGCCAGCAGTTTAGGGGGGGGCCCTTCCTACAATGAGCAGTTCTTC. Residues: CASSLGGGPSYNEQFF. The rearrangement joins TRBV27 to TRBJ2-1; weak D call: TRBD2 (7 bases). The CDR3 contains 16 residues. From germline, CDR1 is MNHEY and CDR2 SMNVEV (reference sequence). Trimming pared 2 bases from V and 1 base from J, leaving 12 bases between.

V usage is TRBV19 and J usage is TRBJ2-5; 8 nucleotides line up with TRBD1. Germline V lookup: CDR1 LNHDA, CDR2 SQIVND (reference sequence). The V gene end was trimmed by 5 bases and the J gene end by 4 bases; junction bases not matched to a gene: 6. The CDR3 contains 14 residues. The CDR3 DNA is TGTGCCAGTAGTCCCAGGGGGCCGGTAGAGACCCAGTACTTC. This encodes CASSPRGPVETQYF.

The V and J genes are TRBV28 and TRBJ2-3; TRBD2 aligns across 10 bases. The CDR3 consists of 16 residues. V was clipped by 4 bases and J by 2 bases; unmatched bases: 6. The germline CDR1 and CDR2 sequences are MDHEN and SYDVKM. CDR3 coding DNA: TGTGCCAGCAGTTCAGGACTAGCGGTCCTCACAGATACGCAGTATTTT. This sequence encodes CASSSGLAVLTDTQYF.

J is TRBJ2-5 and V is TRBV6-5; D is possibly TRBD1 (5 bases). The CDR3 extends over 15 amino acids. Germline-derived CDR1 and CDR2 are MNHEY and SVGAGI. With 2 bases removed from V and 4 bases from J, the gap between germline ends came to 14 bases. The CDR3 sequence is CASSYPQDGPETQYF. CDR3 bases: TGTGCCAGCAGTTACCCACAGGACGGGCCAGAGACCCAGTACTTC.

As DNA, the CDR3 is TGTGCCAGCAGCTTAGGACCCGGGACAGCCGGCGAGCAGTACTTC. Its translation is CASSLGPGTAGEQYF. The chain couples TRBV11-2 to TRBJ2-7; TRBD1 matches at 7 bases. V lost 1 base and J lost 6; bases outside the gene matches: 9. Germline V lookup: CDR1 SGHAT, CDR2 FQNNGV. This CDR3 has 15 residues.

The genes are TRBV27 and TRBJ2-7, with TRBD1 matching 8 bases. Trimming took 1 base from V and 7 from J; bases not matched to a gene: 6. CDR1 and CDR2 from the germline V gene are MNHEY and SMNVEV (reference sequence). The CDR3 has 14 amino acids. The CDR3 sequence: CASSLWQGAVEQYF. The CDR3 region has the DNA TGTGCCAGCAGTTTATGGCAGGGGGCAGTTGAGCAGTACTTC.

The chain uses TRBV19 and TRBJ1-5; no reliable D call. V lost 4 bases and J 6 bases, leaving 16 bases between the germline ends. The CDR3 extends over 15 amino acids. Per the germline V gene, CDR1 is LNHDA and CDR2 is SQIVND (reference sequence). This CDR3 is CASSTNSPRVQPQHF. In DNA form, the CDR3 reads TGTGCCAGTAGTACCAACTCCCCACGGGTTCAGCCCCAGCATTTT.

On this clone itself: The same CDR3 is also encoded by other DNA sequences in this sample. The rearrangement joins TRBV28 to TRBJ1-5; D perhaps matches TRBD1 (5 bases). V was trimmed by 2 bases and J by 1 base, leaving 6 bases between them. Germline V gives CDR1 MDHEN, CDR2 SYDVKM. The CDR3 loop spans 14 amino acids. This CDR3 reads CASSLRGSNQPQHF. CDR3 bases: TGTGCCAGCAGTTTAAGGGGAAGCAATCAGCCCCAGCATTTT.

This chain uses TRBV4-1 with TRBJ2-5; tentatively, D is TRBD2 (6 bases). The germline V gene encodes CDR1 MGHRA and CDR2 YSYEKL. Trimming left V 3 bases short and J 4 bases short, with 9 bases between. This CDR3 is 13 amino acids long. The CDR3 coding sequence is TGCGCCAGCAGCCAGCTGGGGGGAGAGACCCAGTACTTC. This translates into CASSQLGGETQYF.

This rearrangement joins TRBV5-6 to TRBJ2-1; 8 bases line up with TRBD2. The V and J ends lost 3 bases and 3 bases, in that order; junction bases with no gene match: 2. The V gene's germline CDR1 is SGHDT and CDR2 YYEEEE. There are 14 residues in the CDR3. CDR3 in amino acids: CASSSGTSYNEQFF. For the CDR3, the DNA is TGTGCCAGCAGCTCCGGGACTAGCTACAATGAGCAGTTCTTC.

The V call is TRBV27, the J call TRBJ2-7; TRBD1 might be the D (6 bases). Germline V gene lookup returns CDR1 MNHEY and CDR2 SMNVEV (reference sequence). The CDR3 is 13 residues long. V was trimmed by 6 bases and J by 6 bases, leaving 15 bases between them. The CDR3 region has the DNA TGTGCCAGCAGCATTAACAGGGTATCCGAGCAGTACTTC. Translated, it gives CASSINRVSEQYF.

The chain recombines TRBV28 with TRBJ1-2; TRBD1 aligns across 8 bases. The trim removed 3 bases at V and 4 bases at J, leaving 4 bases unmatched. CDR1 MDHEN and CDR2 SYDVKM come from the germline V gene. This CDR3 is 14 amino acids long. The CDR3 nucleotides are TGTGCCAGCAGTTTCCGGACAGGGAGCTATGGCTACACCTTC. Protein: CASSFRTGSYGYTF.

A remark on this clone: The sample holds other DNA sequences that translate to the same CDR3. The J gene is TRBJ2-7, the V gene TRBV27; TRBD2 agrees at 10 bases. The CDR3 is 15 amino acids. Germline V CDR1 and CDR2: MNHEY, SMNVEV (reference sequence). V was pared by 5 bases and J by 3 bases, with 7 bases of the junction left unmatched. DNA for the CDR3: TGTGCCAGCAGTCCACGGACTAGCGGAAGCTACGAGCAGTACTTC. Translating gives CASSPRTSGSYEQYF.

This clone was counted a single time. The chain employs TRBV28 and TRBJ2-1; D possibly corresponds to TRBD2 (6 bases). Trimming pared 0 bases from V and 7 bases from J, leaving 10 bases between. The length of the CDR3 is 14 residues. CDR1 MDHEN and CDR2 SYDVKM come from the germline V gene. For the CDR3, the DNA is TGTGCCAGCAGTTTATGGGGGGGTAGGAATGAGCAGTTCTTC. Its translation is CASSLWGGRNEQFF.

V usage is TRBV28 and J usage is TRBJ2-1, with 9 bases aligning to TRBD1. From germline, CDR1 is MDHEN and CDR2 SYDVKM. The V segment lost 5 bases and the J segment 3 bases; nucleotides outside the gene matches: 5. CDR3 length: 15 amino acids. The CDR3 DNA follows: TGTGCCAGCAGTCCGGGACAGGGAGTCTACAATGAGCAGTTCTTC. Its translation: CASSPGQGVYNEQFF.

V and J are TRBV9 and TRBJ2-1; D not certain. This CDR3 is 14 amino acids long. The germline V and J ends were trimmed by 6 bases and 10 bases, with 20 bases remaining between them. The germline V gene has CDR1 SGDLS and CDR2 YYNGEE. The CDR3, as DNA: TGTGCCAGCACCGCGAGACTCGTAGACTCAGAGCAGTTCTTC. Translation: CASTARLVDSEQFF.

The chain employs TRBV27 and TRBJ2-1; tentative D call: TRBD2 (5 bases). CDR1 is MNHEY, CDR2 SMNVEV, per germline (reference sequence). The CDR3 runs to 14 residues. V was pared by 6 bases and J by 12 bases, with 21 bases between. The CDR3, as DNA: TGTGCCAGCAGCAGTTTGACGCCGGGGAGTGGGCAGTTCTTC. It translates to CASSSLTPGSGQFF.

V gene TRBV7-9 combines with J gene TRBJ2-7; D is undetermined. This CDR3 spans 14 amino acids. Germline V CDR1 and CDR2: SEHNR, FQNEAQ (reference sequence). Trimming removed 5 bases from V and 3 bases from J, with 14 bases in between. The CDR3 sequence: CASSTRTKDYEQYF. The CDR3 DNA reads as TGTGCCAGCAGCACTCGTACCAAGGACTACGAGCAGTACTTC.

CDR3 region: CASTRKGAIGNTIYF. The CDR3 coding sequence is TGTGCCAGCACCAGGAAGGGGGCAATTGGAAACACCATATATTTT. This chain uses TRBV28 with TRBJ1-3; 7 bases map to TRBD1. CDR3 length: 15 residues. Germline V lookup: CDR1 MDHEN, CDR2 SYDVKM. The V gene end was trimmed by 7 bases and the J gene end by 3 bases; junction bases not matched to a gene: 9.

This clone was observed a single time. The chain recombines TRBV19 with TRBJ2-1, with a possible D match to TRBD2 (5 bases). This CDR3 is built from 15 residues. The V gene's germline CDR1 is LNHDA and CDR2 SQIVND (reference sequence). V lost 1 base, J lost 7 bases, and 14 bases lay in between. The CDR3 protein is CASSIVRGQENEQFF. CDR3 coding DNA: TGTGCCAGTAGTATAGTGCGCGGGCAGGAAAATGAGCAGTTCTTC.